Listed below are T cell receptor beta chains from one sample, sequenced in a study of blood T cell repertoires in COVID-19. Only in-frame clones appear in the TCRdb table, and some are missing; sequencing was by immunoSEQ multiplex PCR. The table shows approximately 220,000 clones, with 83% occurring only once. Material for sequencing was peripheral blood. The receptors were gathered from a woman aged 40 to 50 with active or convalescent COVID-19. Both conserved end residues are part of each CDR3. The order of the fields is D gene, V gene, J gene, clone size, CDR3 protein, CDR3 DNA. The D gene is left open where the match is weak. Clone size is stated in some rows and not others, as once, few, many or a class when expanded.

TRBD2	TRBV7-8	TRBJ2-1	NA	CASSLGRDYPPYNEQFF	TGTGCCAGCAGCTTAGGGCGGGACTACCCACCTTACAATGAGCAGTTCTTC
NA	TRBV27	TRBJ2-1	NA	CASSLLGGKTHNEQFF	TGTGCCAGCAGTTTATTGGGGGGTAAGACCCACAATGAGCAGTTCTTC
NA	TRBV23-1	TRBJ1-1	once	CASSQSNRNTEAFF	TGCGCCAGCAGTCAATCGAACAGGAACACTGAAGCTTTCTTT
TRBD1	TRBV2	TRBJ1-2	once	CASSEGGQGFYGYTF	TGTGCCAGCAGTGAAGGGGGACAGGGATTTTATGGCTACACCTTC
NA	TRBV11-3	TRBJ1-3	many	CASSVNLPWWSRNRNTIYF	TGTGCCAGCAGCGTTAACCTCCCCTGGTGGAGCCGGAATAGGAACACCATATATTTT
NA	TRBV29-1	TRBJ1-3	NA	CSVEEGAVGNTIYF	TGCAGCGTTGAAGAAGGGGCCGTGGGAAACACCATATATTTT
NA	TRBV24-1	TRBJ2-7	NA	CATSASTGKTYEQYF	TGTGCCACCAGTGCGTCTACCGGGAAAACCTACGAGCAGTACTTC
NA	TRBV4-1	TRBJ2-5	NA	CASSLGGVQETQYF	TGCGCCAGCAGCCTCGGCGGGGTACAAGAGACCCAGTACTTC
TRBD1	TRBV6-1	TRBJ1-2	once	CASSEMTGGEYGYTF	TGTGCCAGCAGTGAAATGACAGGGGGGGAGTATGGCTACACCTTC
NA	TRBV7-2	TRBJ1-3	NA	CASSLRGVGNTIYF	TGTGCCAGCAGCTTGCGGGGAGTTGGAAACACCATATATTTT
NA	TRBV4-1	TRBJ1-5	NA	CASSGQANQPQHF	TGCGCCAGCAGCGGGCAAGCCAATCAGCCCCAGCATTTT
NA	TRBV5-4	TRBJ2-1	NA	CASRAGDKPYNEQFF	TGTGCCAGCCGCGCAGGGGACAAGCCCTACAATGAGCAGTTCTTC
TRBD2	TRBV5-3	TRBJ2-5	NA	CARSFGLAGGQETQYF	TGTGCCAGAAGCTTTGGACTAGCGGGAGGACAAGAGACCCAGTACTTC
NA	TRBV12-2	TRBJ2-1	once	CASRPYPTILAYNEQFF	TGTGCAAGTCGCCCGTATCCCACTATCCTAGCTTACAATGAGCAGTTCTTC
NA	TRBV27	TRBJ1-1	NA	CASSLPPIGSEAFF	TGTGCCAGCAGTTTACCTCCCATCGGGTCTGAAGCTTTCTTT
TRBD1	TRBV11-3	TRBJ2-7	NA	CASSLVGQGASEQYF	TGTGCCAGCAGCTTAGTGGGACAGGGGGCCTCCGAGCAGTACTTC
NA	TRBV10-3	TRBJ1-5	few	CAISGTENQPQHF	TGTGCCATCAGTGGGACAGAGAATCAGCCCCAGCATTTT
NA	TRBV7-8	TRBJ2-1	NA	CASTHKRQGDEQFF	TGTGCCAGCACACACAAGAGGCAGGGCGATGAGCAGTTCTTC
TRBD1	TRBV14	TRBJ2-2	NA	CASSHHTGVPGELFF	TGTGCCAGCAGCCATCATACAGGGGTCCCCGGGGAGCTGTTTTTT
TRBD1	TRBV4-2	TRBJ2-7	NA	CASSQDHGQGSVNF	TGTGCCAGCAGCCAAGATCACGGACAGGGTTCTGTTAACTTC
TRBD1	TRBV7-9	TRBJ1-2	NA	CASSLAGQNYGYTF	TGTGCCAGCAGCTTAGCGGGACAGAACTATGGCTACACCTTC
NA	TRBV27	TRBJ1-5	NA	CASSSTGTNQPQHF	TGTGCCAGCAGTTCGACAGGCACGAATCAGCCCCAGCATTTT
TRBD2	TRBV5-4	TRBJ2-5	NA	CASSLVRRELETQYF	TGTGCCAGCAGCTTGGTTCGGCGGGAGCTGGAGACCCAGTACTTC
TRBD2	TRBV11-2	TRBJ2-5	NA	CASSLDRGLAGRETQYF	TGTGCCAGCAGCTTAGATCGGGGACTAGCGGGAAGAGAGACCCAGTACTTC
TRBD2	TRBV9	TRBJ2-1	NA	CASSPSAPLIGGLAGHYNEQFF	TGTGCCAGCAGCCCGAGCGCTCCGCTAATCGGGGGACTAGCGGGACACTACAATGAGCAGTTCTTC
NA	TRBV28	TRBJ1-2	NA	CASSFTGGNYGYTF	TGTGCCAGCAGTTTTACCGGGGGGAACTATGGCTACACCTTC
TRBD2	TRBV24-1	TRBJ2-7	NA	CATSPGLIAGFYEQYF	TGTGCCACCAGTCCAGGGCTGATAGCGGGATTCTACGAGCAGTACTTC
NA	TRBV7-2	TRBJ2-3	NA	CASSSRTALFTDTQYF	TGTGCCAGCAGCTCGAGGACAGCCCTCTTCACAGATACGCAGTATTTT
TRBD2	TRBV7-9	TRBJ2-1	NA	CASSSGLAGVNEQFF	TGTGCCAGCAGCTCGGGACTAGCGGGAGTGAATGAGCAGTTCTTC
TRBD1	TRBV6-7	TRBJ2-1	NA	CASRAGQVVFGNEQFF	TGTGCCAGCAGGGCGGGACAGGTAGTATTTGGCAATGAGCAGTTCTTC
TRBD1	TRBV25-1	TRBJ2-7	NA	CASGLDGTGSYEQYF	TGTGCCAGCGGCCTCGATGGGACAGGGAGTTACGAGCAGTACTTC
TRBD2	TRBV28	TRBJ2-1	NA	CASGVAGGGWNEQFF	TGTGCCAGCGGGGTGGCCGGCGGGGGGTGGAATGAGCAGTTCTTC
TRBD1	TRBV2	TRBJ1-5	NA	CASTGGGDQPQHF	TGTGCCAGTACAGGGGGCGGAGATCAGCCCCAGCATTTT
NA	TRBV12-3/TRBV12-4	TRBJ1-5	NA	CASTLGGNQPQHF	TGTGCCAGCACCCTGGGGGGGAATCAGCCCCAGCATTTT